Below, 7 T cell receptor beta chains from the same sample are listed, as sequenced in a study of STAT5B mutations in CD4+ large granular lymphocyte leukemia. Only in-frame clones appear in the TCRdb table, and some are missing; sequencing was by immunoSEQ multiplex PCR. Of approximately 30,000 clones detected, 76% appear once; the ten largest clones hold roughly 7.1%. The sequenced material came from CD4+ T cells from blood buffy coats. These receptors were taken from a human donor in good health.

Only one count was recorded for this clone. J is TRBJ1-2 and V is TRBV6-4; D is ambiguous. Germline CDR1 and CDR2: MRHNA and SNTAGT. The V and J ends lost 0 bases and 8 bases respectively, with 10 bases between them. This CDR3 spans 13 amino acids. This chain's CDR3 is CASSDSLGQGYTF. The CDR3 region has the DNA TGTGCCAGCAGTGACTCGTTAGGGCAGGGCTACACCTTC.

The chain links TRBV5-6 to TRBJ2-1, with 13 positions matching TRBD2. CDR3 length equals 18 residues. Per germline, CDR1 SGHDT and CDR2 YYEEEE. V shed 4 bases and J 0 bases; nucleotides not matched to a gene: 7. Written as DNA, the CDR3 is TGTGCCAGCAGCAGACTAGCGGGGGGCTCCAGCTCCTACAATGAGCAGTTCTTC. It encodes CASSRLAGGSSSYNEQFF.

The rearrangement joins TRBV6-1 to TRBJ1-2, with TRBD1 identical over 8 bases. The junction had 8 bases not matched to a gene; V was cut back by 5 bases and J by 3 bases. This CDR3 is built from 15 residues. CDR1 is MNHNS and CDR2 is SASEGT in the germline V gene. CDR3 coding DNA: TGTGCCAGCAGTACACTCGGACAGGGATACTATGGCTACACCTTC. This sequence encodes CASSTLGQGYYGYTF.

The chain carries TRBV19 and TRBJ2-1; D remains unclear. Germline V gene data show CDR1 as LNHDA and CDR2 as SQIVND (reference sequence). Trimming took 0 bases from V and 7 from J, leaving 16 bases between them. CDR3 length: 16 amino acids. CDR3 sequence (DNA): TGTGCCAGTAGTATAGATTTATGGTCCGGAAGGAATGAGCAGTTCTTC. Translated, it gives CASSIDLWSGRNEQFF.

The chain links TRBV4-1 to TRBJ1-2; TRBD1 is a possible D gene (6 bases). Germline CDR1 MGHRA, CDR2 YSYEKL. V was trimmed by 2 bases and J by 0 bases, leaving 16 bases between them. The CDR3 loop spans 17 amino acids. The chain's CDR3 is CASSQKTGQKANYGYTF. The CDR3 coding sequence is TGCGCCAGCAGCCAAAAGACGGGACAAAAAGCTAACTATGGCTACACCTTC.

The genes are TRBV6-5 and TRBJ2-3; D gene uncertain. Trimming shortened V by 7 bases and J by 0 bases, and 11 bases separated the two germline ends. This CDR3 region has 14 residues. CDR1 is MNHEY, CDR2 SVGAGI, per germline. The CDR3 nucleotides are TGTGCCAGCAAAGCAGTTTTCAGCACAGATACGCAGTATTTT. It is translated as CASKAVFSTDTQYF.

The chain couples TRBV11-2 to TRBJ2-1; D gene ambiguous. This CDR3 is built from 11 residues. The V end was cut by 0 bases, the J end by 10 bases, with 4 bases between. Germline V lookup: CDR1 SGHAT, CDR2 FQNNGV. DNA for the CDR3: TGTGCCAGCAGCTTAGAACAGGAGCAGTTCTTC. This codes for CASSLEQEQFF.